These 32 T cell receptor beta chains were all obtained from the same sample, sequenced in a study of T cells after yellow fever vaccination (dated by TCRdb to between 2019 and 2020). The library was generated by 5' RACE. Instrument on record: Illumina NovaSeq 6000. TCRdb reran the public reads through fastp at Q25 and MiXCR, keeping productive beta chains. CDR3 protein duplicates are merged, each entry listing the most common genes and DNA. For this sample there are fewer than 500,000 distinct CDR3 sequences; 15% to 20% appear just once. Together, the top ten hold roughly a sixth of the sample. Per the publication, the treatment or condition label means: live attenuated yellow fever vaccine strain. The material sequenced was PBMCs, taken before the yellow fever booster vaccination. These receptors originate from a man aged 18-30 years who received the YFV17D yellow fever vaccine.

V is TRBV2 and J is TRBJ1-2, with D uncertain. Trimming took off 7 bases at V and 1 base at J, with 10 bases between the two ends. This CDR3 region has 13 residues. Germline V CDR1 and CDR2: SNHLY, FYNNEI. DNA of the CDR3: TGTGCCAGCAAAAGAGCCGATAACTATGGCTACACCTTC. It specifies CASKRADNYGYTF.

This clonotype came up a few times. The rearrangement links TRBV12-3 or TRBV12-4 to TRBJ2-5; 7 bases map to TRBD1. The J segment lost 5 bases and the V segment lost 5 bases, leaving 8 bases of the junction unmatched. The CDR3 length is 14 residues. Written as DNA, the CDR3 is TGTGCCAGCAGTCCTGAAGACAGGGTTGAGACCCAGTACTTC. Encoded protein: CASSPEDRVETQYF.

The genes are TRBV10-3 and TRBJ2-7, with D uncertain. The length of the CDR3 is 13 residues. The V gene lost 0 bases and the J gene lost 3 bases, with 6 bases spanning the gap. CDR1 and CDR2 from the germline V gene are ENHRY and SYGVKD. The chain's CDR3 is CAISESAVYEQYV. In DNA form, the CDR3 reads TGTGCCATCAGTGAGTCGGCAGTCTACGAGCAGTACGTC.

The V gene is TRBV6-2 or TRBV6-3, the J gene TRBJ2-7; D tentatively reads TRBD1 or TRBD2 (5 bases each). Germline V gene sequence: CDR1 MNHEY, CDR2 SVGEGT. The CDR3 is 13 amino acids. V shed 5 bases and J shed 3 bases, with 11 bases lying between them. In nucleotides, the CDR3 is TGTGCCAGCAGTCGAGGGCAGGGCTACGAGCAGTACTTC. Protein: CASSRGQGYEQYF.

The chain couples TRBV7-9 to TRBJ2-7, with TRBD2 identical over 7 bases. This CDR3 region has 14 residues. Germline V CDR1 and CDR2: SEHNR, FQNEAQ (reference sequence). Losses at the gene ends were 4 bases for V and 5 bases for J; bases not matched to a gene: 8. The CDR3 DNA follows: TGTGCCAGCAGCTCCCGACTAGCCATCCACGAGCAGTACTTC. Translating it yields CASSSRLAIHEQYF.

This clonotype has a handful of counts. The chain combines TRBV28 with TRBJ2-1; tentatively, D is TRBD1 (6 bases). CDR3 length: 12 residues. Trimming cost V 6 bases and J 5 bases, with 8 bases left between them. Per the germline V gene, CDR1 is MDHEN and CDR2 is SYDVKM. CDR3 in amino acids: CASSHRDNEQFF. CDR3 DNA sequence: TGTGCCAGCAGCCACAGGGACAATGAGCAGTTCTTC.

The chain links TRBV12-3 or TRBV12-4 to TRBJ1-5; TRBD1 might be the D (5 bases). The CDR3 has 12 amino acids. Deletions cut 3 bases from V and 10 bases from J, with 10 bases between. This CDR3 is CASSLRRGPQHF. In nucleotides, the CDR3 is TGTGCCAGCAGTTTGAGGAGGGGCCCCCAGCATTTT.

CDR3 bases: TGTGCCAGCGGCCACGGGGCCAACGTCCTGACTTTC. Amino acids: CASGHGANVLTF. The chain couples TRBV12-3 or TRBV12-4 to TRBJ2-6; D ambiguous. Trimming stripped 8 bases from V and 4 bases from J, with 6 bases between. The CDR3 consists of 12 residues.

V and J are TRBV27 and TRBJ2-2; D is undetermined. Germline V lookup: CDR1 MNHEY, CDR2 SMNVEV (reference sequence). This CDR3 comprises 13 residues. The V and J ends lost 9 bases and 4 bases respectively, with 12 bases between them. Here the CDR3 reads CASASRATGELFF. For the CDR3, the DNA is TGTGCCAGTGCGTCTAGGGCCACCGGGGAGCTGTTTTTT.

In its sample, this clonotype was seen a few times. CDR3 region: CASSFGLLLVDAPLHF. CDR3 DNA sequence: TGTGCCAGCAGCTTTGGGTTGTTGCTGGTGGATGCACCCCTCCACTTT. The chain recombines TRBV7-2 with TRBJ1-6, with unresolved D. The CDR3 is 16 residues long. Germline values: CDR1 SGHTA, CDR2 FQGNSA. V was pared by 3 bases and J by 11 bases, with 20 bases between.

In its sample, this clonotype was seen a few times. The chain uses TRBV5-1 and TRBJ2-3; D not resolved. Per the germline V gene, CDR1 is SGHRS and CDR2 is YFSETQ. The CDR3 extends over 12 amino acids. V shed 4 bases and J shed 5 bases, with 8 bases lying between them. CDR3 region: CASSAARDTQYF. The CDR3 bases are TGCGCCAGCAGCGCCGCAAGAGATACGCAGTATTTT. Combining the CDR3 with reference TRBV5-1 and TRBJ2-3 gives the whole variable domain KAGVTQTPRYLIKTRGQQVTLSCSPISGHRSVSWYQQTPGQGLQFLFEYFSETQRNKGNFPGRFSGRQFSNSRSEMNVSTLELGDSALYLCASSAARDTQYFGPGTRLTVL.

This clonotype was seen more than once but under ten times. This chain links TRBV20-1 with TRBJ2-3, with 10 bases identical to TRBD2. Unmatched junction bases numbered 3, after V lost 2 bases and J lost 1 base. CDR1 DFQATT and CDR2 SNEGSKA come from the germline V gene (reference sequence). This CDR3 spans 15 amino acids. The CDR3 loop is CSARPSGGGTDTQYF. DNA of the CDR3: TGCAGTGCTAGACCTAGCGGGGGCGGCACAGATACGCAGTATTTT.

This clonotype was seen a handful of times. The rearrangement uses TRBV11-2 and TRBJ2-3; D call uncertain. The CDR3 is 13 amino acids. The V end lost 0 bases, the J end lost 3 bases, and 4 bases lay between the germline ends. CDR1 and CDR2 from the germline V gene are SGHAT and FQNNGV. CDR3: CASSLELTDTQYF. The CDR3 DNA sequence: TGTGCCAGCAGCTTAGAACTAACAGATACGCAGTATTTT.

This clonotype showed up just a few times. CDR3 coding DNA: TGTGCCAGCAGTATTGGAGGCACAGATACGCAGTATTTT. Its protein is CASSIGGTDTQYF. The chain couples TRBV27 to TRBJ2-3; D ambiguous. This CDR3 contains 13 residues. CDR1 MNHEY and CDR2 SMNVEV come from the germline V gene (reference sequence). The V and J ends lost 5 bases and 1 base respectively, with 7 bases between them.

This clonotype was observed at least ten times. The rearrangement joins TRBV4-1 to TRBJ1-6, with D unclear. Germline V gives CDR1 MGHRA, CDR2 YSYEKL. The CDR3 loop spans 15 amino acids. Trimming removed 1 base from V and 5 bases from J, with 9 bases in between. The CDR3, as DNA: TGCGCCAGCAGCCAAGCGGGTTTAAATAATTCACCCCTCCACTTT. It translates to CASSQAGLNNSPLHF.

V gene TRBV7-9 combines with J gene TRBJ2-3; 11 nucleotides match TRBD2. Per germline, CDR1 SEHNR and CDR2 FQNEAQ (reference sequence). This CDR3 contains 17 residues. Trimming cost V 3 bases and J 0 bases; bases outside gene matches: 5. The CDR3 DNA is TGTGCCAGCAGCTTGTCTAGCGGGGGGCCTAGCACAGATACGCAGTATTTT. Translated: CASSLSSGGPSTDTQYF.

This clonotype was seen more than once but under ten times. The limits of the CDR3 on the DNA are not certain, so only TCRdb's listed CDR3 is given. The chain is built from TRBV5-6 and TRBJ2-5; the DNA was not compared with TRBD1, the D call given in the table. Germline CDR1 reads SGHDT; CDR2 reads YYEEEE. 21 amino acids form the CDR3, both terminal residues included. The CDR3 region is CASSLATGASVLARLGETQYF.

V gene TRBV7-2 combines with J gene TRBJ2-3; perhaps D is TRBD1 or TRBD2 (5 bases each). V gave up 2 bases and J gave up 8 bases, with 17 bases separating them. The V gene's germline CDR1 is SGHTA and CDR2 FQGNSA. The CDR3 contains 15 residues. CDR3 sequence: CASSLPLRRGSTQYF. In DNA form, the CDR3 reads TGTGCCAGCAGCTTACCCCTGAGACGGGGCAGTACGCAGTATTTT.

The CDR3 coding sequence is TGTGCCAGCAGTTTATACCCGAGGACTAGCGGGGGCCCTGACTACAATGAGCAGTTCTTC. It codes for CASSLYPRTSGGPDYNEQFF. This rearrangement joins TRBV27 to TRBJ2-1, with TRBD2 matching 13 bases. The V gene's germline CDR1 is MNHEY and CDR2 SMNVEV (reference sequence). Unmatched junction bases numbered 12, after V lost 1 base and J lost 3 bases. The CDR3 spans 20 residues.

This clonotype was seen a handful of times. The chain carries TRBV20-1 and TRBJ1-1; D might be TRBD1 (6 bases). V was trimmed by 6 bases and J by 0 bases, leaving 11 bases between them. CDR1 is DFQATT, CDR2 SNEGSKA, per germline (reference sequence). The CDR3 is 13 residues long. CDR3 residues: CSAPDSVNTEAFF. The CDR3 coding sequence is TGCAGTGCCCCGGACAGTGTGAACACTGAAGCTTTCTTT.

The V and J genes are TRBV21-1 and TRBJ2-3. TRBV21-1 is tagged as a pseudogene. CDR3 length equals 13 residues. CDR3 amino acids: CASSKVRQSTQYF. CDR3 bases: TGTGCCAGCAGCAAAGTCCGACAAAGCACGCAGTATTTT.

This clonotype was found a few times. V is TRBV27 and J is TRBJ2-3; D is possibly TRBD1 (5 bases). The CDR3 is 14 residues long. Germline CDR1 and CDR2: MNHEY and SMNVEV (reference sequence). Trimming stripped 4 bases from V and 4 bases from J, with 12 bases between. For the CDR3, the DNA is TGTGCCAGCAGTTGGGGCTTGGGGCCAGATACGCAGTATTTT. This encodes CASSWGLGPDTQYF.

V gene TRBV18 combines with J gene TRBJ2-3; 7 nucleotides align to TRBD1. The length of the CDR3 is 14 residues. Germline lookup yields CDR1 KGHSH and CDR2 LQKENI. V trimming: 6 bases; J trimming: 5 bases; junction bases outside the gene matches: 8. The CDR3 bases are TGTGCCAGCTCTTTCGAGACAGGGCAAGATACGCAGTATTTT. Its protein product is CASSFETGQDTQYF.

The chain couples TRBV6-5 to TRBJ2-5, with unresolved D. The CDR3 has 12 amino acids. Per germline, CDR1 MNHEY and CDR2 SVGAGI. Trimming removed 7 bases from V and 0 bases from J, with 6 bases in between. CDR3 sequence reads: CASKANQETQYF. CDR3 DNA: TGTGCCAGCAAGGCCAACCAAGAGACCCAGTACTTC.

Ten or more counts support this clonotype. The chain joins TRBV20-1 to TRBJ2-2; D unclear. The CDR3 length is 14 residues. In germline, CDR1 is DFQATT, CDR2 SNEGSKA (reference sequence). V shed 1 base and J shed 6 bases, with 12 bases lying between them. CDR3 coding DNA: TGCAGTGCTAGAGCCCCGACATTTTCCGGGGAGCTGTTTTTT. Translating it yields CSARAPTFSGELFF.

This clonotype was recorded a few times. V usage is TRBV20-1 and J usage is TRBJ2-2; no definite D call. CDR1 and CDR2 (germline): DFQATT, SNEGSKA (reference sequence). This CDR3 region has 11 residues. Trimming cost V 3 bases and J 6 bases, with 5 bases left between them. In DNA form, the CDR3 reads TGCAGTGCTAGTTTCCCCGGGGAGCTGTTTTTT. Encoded protein: CSASFPGELFF.

The rearrangement links TRBV7-9 to TRBJ1-6; D unresolved. The V gene lost 4 bases and the J gene lost 5 bases, with 15 bases spanning the gap. The CDR3 has 16 amino acids. Germline V gene sequence: CDR1 SEHNR, CDR2 FQNEAQ (reference sequence). CDR3 bases: TGTGCCAGCAGCTCCCCGGACGAGCGACATAATTCACCCCTCCACTTT. Protein sequence: CASSSPDERHNSPLHF.

This clonotype was seen a few times. The genes are TRBV12-3 or TRBV12-4 and TRBJ2-1; D uncertain. This CDR3 is 11 amino acids long. V dropped 3 bases and J dropped 10 bases, with 7 bases sitting between them. In nucleotides, the CDR3 is TGTGCCAGCAGTTTCTCTCTGGAGCAGTTCTTC. Translating gives CASSFSLEQFF.

The rearrangement joins TRBV7-9 to TRBJ1-1; D gene uncertain. This CDR3 region has 13 residues. V was pared by 8 bases and J by 3 bases, with 13 bases between. The germline CDR1 and CDR2 sequences are SEHNR and FQNEAQ (reference sequence). CDR3 nucleotides: TGTGCCAGCGCCGGCAGATTGGACACTGAAGCTTTCTTT. This encodes CASAGRLDTEAFF.

DNA for the CDR3: TGCGCCAGCAGCCAGATAGCAGGGGCTCAGCCCCAGCATTTT. This encodes CASSQIAGAQPQHF. This chain joins TRBV4-3 and TRBJ1-5; D possibly corresponds to TRBD1 (6 bases). Germline V CDR1 and CDR2: LGHNA, YSLEER. The CDR3 loop spans 14 amino acids. Trimming removed 3 bases from V and 6 bases from J, with 12 bases in between.

This clonotype came up a few times. The chain recombines TRBV7-9 with TRBJ2-2; TRBD1 aligns across 8 bases. From germline, CDR1 is SEHNR and CDR2 FQNEAQ (reference sequence). The CDR3 contains 15 residues. The ends lost 5 bases at V and 0 bases at J; junction bases unmatched: 2. The CDR3: CASSTTGANTGELFF. CDR3 DNA sequence: TGTGCCAGCAGCACGACAGGGGCGAACACCGGGGAGCTGTTTTTT.

The gene calls are TRBV4-3 and TRBJ2-3; D may correspond to TRBD1 or TRBD2 (6 bases each). CDR1 LGHNA and CDR2 YSLEER come from the germline V gene. This CDR3 is built from 15 residues. The V end lost 3 bases, the J end lost 7 bases, and 17 bases lay between the germline ends. The CDR3 DNA sequence: TGCGCCAGCAGCCATGTGGTGGGGGGCGAAAATACGCAGTATTTT. As protein: CASSHVVGGENTQYF.